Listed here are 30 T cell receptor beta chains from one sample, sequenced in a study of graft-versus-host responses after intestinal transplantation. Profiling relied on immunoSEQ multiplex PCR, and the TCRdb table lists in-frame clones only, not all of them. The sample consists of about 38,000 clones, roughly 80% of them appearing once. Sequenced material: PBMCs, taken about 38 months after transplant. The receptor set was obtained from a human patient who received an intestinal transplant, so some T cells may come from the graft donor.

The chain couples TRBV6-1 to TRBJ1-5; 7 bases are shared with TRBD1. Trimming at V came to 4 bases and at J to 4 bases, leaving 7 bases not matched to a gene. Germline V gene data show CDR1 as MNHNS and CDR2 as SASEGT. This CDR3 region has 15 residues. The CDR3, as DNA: TGTGCCAGCAGTGCGGGACAGCCAGTGAATCAGCCCCAGCATTTT. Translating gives CASSAGQPVNQPQHF.

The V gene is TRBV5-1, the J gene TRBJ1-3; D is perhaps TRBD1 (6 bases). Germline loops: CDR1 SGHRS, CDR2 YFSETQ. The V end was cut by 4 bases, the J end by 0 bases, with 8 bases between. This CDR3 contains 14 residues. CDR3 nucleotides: TGCGCCAGCAGCGTACAGGGCTCTGGAAACACCATATATTTT. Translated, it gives CASSVQGSGNTIYF.

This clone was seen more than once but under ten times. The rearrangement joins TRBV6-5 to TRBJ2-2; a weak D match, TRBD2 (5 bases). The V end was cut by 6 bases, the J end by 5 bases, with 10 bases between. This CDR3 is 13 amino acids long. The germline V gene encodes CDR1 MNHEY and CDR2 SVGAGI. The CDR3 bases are TGTGCCAGCAGCTCAAGGGAGACCGGGGAGCTGTTTTTT. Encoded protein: CASSSRETGELFF.

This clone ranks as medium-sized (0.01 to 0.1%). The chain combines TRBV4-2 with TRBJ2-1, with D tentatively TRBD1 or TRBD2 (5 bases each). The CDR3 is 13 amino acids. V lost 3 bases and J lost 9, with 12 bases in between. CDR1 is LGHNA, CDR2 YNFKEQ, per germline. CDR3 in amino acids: CASSQGQTIEQFF. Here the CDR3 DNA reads TGTGCCAGCAGCCAGGGGCAGACTATTGAGCAGTTCTTC.

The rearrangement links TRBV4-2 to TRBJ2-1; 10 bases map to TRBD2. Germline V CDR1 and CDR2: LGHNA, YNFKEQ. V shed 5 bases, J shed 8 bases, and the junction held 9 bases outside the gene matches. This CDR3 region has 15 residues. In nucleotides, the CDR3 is TGTGCCAGCAGCGTCGAGCGGGGGGGTGCGGATGAGCAGTTCTTC. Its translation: CASSVERGGADEQFF.

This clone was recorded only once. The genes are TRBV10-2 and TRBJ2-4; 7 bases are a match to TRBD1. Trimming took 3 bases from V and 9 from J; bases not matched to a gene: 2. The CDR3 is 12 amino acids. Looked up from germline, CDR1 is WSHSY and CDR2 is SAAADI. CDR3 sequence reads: CASSERGPIQYF. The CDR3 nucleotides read TGCGCCAGCAGTGAAAGGGGGCCCATTCAGTACTTC.

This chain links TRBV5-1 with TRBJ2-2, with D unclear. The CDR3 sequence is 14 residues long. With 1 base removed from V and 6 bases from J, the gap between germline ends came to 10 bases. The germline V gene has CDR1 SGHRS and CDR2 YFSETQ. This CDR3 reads CASSLLLLPGELFF. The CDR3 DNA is TGCGCCAGCAGCTTGCTACTACTCCCCGGGGAGCTGTTTTTT.

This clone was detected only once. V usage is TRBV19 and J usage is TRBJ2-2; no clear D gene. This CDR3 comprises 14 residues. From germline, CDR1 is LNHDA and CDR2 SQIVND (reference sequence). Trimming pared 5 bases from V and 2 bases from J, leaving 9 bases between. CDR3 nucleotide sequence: TGTGCCAGTAGTGAACAAATCAACACCGGGGAGCTGTTTTTT. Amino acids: CASSEQINTGELFF.

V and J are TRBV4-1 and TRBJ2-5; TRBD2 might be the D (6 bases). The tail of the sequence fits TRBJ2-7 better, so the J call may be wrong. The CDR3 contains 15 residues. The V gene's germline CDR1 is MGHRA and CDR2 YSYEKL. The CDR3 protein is CASSQGAGRPYEQYF. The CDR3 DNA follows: TGCGCCAGCAGCCAAGGGGCAGGGAGGCCCTACGAGCAGTACTTC.

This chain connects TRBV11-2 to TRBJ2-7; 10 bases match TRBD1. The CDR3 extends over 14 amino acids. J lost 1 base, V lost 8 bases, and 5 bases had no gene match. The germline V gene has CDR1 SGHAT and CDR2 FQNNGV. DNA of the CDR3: TGTGCCAGCGACCGGACAGGGGGTTCCTACGAGCAGTACTTC. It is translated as CASDRTGGSYEQYF.

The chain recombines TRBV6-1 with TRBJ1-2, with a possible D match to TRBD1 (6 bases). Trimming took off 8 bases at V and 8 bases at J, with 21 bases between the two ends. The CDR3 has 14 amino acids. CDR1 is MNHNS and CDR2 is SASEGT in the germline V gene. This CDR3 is CASAEQGGGRGYTF. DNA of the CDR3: TGTGCCAGCGCGGAACAGGGTGGGGGTAGGGGCTACACCTTC.

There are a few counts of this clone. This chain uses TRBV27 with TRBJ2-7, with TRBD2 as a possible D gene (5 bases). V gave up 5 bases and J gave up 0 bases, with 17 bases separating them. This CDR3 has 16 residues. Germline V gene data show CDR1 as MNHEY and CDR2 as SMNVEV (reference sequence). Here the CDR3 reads CASSPRLASSSYEQYF. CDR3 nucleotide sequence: TGTGCCAGCAGTCCCCGGTTAGCGTCTAGCTCCTACGAGCAGTACTTC.

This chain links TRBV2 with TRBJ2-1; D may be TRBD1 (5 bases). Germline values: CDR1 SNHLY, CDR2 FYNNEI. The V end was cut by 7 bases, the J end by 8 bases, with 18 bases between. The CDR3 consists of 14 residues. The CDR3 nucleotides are TGTGCCAGCATGAATGTAGGGGCCCCCTATGAGCAGTTCTTC. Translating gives CASMNVGAPYEQFF.

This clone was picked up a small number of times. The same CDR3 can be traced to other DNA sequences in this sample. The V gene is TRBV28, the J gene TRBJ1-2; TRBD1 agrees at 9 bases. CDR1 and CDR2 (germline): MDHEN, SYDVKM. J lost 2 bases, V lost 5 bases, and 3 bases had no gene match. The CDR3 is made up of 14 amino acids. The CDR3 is CASSLGQGNYGYTF. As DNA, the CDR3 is TGTGCCAGCAGTCTCGGACAGGGGAACTATGGCTACACCTTC.

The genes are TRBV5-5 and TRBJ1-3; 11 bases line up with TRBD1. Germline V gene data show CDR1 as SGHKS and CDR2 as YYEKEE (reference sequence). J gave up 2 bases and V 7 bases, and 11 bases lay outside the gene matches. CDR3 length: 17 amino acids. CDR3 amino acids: CASGQGAAPQAGNTIYF. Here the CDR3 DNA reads TGTGCCAGCGGACAGGGGGCAGCTCCCCAAGCTGGAAACACCATATATTTT.

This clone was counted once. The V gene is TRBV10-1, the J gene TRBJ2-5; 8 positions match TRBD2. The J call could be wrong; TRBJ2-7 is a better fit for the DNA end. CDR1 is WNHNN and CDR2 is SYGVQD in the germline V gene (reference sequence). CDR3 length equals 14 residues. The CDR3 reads CASSLRSSGTEQYF. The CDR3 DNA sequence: TGCGCCAGCTCCCTGAGAAGTAGCGGGACCGAGCAGTACTTC.

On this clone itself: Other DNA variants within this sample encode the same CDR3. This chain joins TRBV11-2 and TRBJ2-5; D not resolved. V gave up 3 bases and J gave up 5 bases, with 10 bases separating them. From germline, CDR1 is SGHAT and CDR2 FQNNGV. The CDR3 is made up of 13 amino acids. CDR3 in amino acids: CASSFSGRETQYF. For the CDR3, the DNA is TGTGCCAGCAGCTTTTCCGGCAGGGAGACCCAGTACTTC.

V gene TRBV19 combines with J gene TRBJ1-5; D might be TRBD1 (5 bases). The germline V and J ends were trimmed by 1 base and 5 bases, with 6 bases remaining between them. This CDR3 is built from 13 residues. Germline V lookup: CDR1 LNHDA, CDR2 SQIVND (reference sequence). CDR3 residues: CASSIGGDQPQHF. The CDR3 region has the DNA TGTGCCAGTAGTATAGGGGGGGATCAGCCCCAGCATTTT.

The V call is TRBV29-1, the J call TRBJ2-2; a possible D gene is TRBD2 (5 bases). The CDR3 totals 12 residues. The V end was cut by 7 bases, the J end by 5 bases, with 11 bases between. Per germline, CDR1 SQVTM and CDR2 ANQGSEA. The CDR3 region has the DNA TGCAGCGGGGCCGGGAAGACCGGGGAGCTGTTTTTT. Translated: CSGAGKTGELFF.

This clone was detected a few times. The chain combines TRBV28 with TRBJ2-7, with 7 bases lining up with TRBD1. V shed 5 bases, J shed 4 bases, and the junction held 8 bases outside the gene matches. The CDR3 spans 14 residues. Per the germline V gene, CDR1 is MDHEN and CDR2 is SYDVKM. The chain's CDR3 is CASSPGTVVYEQYF. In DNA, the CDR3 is TGTGCCAGCAGTCCCGGGACAGTCGTTTACGAGCAGTACTTC.

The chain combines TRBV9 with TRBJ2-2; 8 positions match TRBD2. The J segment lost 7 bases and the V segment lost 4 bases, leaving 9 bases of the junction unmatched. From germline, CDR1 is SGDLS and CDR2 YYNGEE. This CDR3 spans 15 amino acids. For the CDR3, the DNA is TGTGCCAGCAGCCGACAGGACGGGAGGGGCGGGGAGCTGTTTTTT. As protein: CASSRQDGRGGELFF.

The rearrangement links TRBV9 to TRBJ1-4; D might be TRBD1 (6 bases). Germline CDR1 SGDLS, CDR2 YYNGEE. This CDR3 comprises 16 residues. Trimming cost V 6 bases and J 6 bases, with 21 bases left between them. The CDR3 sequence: CASILEGGADDEKLFF. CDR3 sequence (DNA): TGTGCCAGCATACTCGAAGGGGGGGCGGACGATGAAAAACTGTTTTTT.

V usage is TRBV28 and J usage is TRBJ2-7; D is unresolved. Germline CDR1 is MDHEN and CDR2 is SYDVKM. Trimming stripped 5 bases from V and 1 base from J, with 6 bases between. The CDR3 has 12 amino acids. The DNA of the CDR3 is TGTGCCAGCAGTGTAGATTCCTACGAGCAGTACTTC. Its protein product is CASSVDSYEQYF. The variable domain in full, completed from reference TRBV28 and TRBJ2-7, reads DVKVTQSSRYLVKRTGEKVFLECVQDMDHENMFWYRQDPGLGLRLIYFSYDVKMKEKGDIPEGYSVSREKKERFSLILESASTNQTSMYLCASSVDSYEQYFGPGTRLTVT.

The CDR3 DNA reads TGTGCCAGCAGCACCACCGGGACAGGGGGTAATGAGCAGTTCTTC. It yields the protein CASSTTGTGGNEQFF. This chain connects TRBV7-9 to TRBJ2-1; 11 nucleotides align to TRBD1. The CDR3 totals 15 residues. The ends lost 5 bases at V and 7 bases at J; junction bases unmatched: 7. Germline CDR1 is SEHNR and CDR2 is FQNEAQ (reference sequence). The full variable domain, in which reference TRBV7-9 and TRBJ2-1 provide the parts outside the CDR3, is DTGVSQNPRHKITKRGQNVTFRCDPISEHNRLYWYRQTLGQGPEFLTYFQNEAQLEKSRLLSDRFSAERPKGSFSTLEIQRTEQGDSAMYLCASSTTGTGGNEQFFGPGTRLTVL.

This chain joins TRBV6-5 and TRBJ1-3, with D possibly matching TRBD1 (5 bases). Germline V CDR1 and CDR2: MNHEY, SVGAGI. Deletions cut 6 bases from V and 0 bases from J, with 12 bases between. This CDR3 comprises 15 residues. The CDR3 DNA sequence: TGTGCCAGCAGGCGTACAGGAAGCTCTGGAAACACCATATATTTT. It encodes CASRRTGSSGNTIYF.

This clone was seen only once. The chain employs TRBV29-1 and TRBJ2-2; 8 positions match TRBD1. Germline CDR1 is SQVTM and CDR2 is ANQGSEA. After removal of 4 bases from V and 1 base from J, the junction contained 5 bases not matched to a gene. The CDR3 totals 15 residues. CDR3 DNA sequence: TGCAGCGTTGCGGACAGGGTACGGAACACCGGGGAGCTGTTTTTT. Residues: CSVADRVRNTGELFF.

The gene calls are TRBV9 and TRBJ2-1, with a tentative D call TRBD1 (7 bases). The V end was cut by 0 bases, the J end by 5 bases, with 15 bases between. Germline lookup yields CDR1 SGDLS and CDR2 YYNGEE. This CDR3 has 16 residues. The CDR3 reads CASSVGPGGTDNEQFF. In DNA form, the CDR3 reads TGTGCCAGCAGCGTAGGTCCTGGGGGGACAGACAATGAGCAGTTCTTC. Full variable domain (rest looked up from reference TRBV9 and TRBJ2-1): DSGVTQTPKHLITATGQRVTLRCSPRSGDLSVYWYQQSLDQGLQFLIQYYNGEERAKGNILERFSAQQFPDLHSELNLSSLELGDSALYFCASSVGPGGTDNEQFFGPGTRLTVL.

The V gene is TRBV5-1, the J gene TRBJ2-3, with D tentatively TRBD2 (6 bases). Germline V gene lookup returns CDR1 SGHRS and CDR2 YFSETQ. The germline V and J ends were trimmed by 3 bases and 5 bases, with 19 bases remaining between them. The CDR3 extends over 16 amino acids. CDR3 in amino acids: CASSSGDGALQDTQYF. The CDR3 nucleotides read TGCGCCAGCAGCTCGGGGGACGGGGCCCTACAAGATACGCAGTATTTT.

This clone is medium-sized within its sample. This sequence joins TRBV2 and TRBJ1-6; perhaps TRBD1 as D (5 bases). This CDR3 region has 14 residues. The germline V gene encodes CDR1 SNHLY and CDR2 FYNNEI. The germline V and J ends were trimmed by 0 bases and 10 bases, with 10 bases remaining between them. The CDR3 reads CASSEASGWSPLHF. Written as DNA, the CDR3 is TGTGCCAGCAGTGAAGCGTCAGGGTGGTCACCCCTCCACTTT.

The CDR3 nucleotides are TGCGCCAGCAGCTCCGGGGACAGCCATGGGGGCTACACCTTC. The encoded protein is CASSSGDSHGGYTF. The chain carries TRBV5-1 and TRBJ1-2; the match to TRBD1 covers 7 bases. Looked up from germline, CDR1 is SGHRS and CDR2 is YFSETQ. The CDR3 length is 14 residues. Losses at the gene ends were 3 bases for V and 8 bases for J; bases not matched to a gene: 10.